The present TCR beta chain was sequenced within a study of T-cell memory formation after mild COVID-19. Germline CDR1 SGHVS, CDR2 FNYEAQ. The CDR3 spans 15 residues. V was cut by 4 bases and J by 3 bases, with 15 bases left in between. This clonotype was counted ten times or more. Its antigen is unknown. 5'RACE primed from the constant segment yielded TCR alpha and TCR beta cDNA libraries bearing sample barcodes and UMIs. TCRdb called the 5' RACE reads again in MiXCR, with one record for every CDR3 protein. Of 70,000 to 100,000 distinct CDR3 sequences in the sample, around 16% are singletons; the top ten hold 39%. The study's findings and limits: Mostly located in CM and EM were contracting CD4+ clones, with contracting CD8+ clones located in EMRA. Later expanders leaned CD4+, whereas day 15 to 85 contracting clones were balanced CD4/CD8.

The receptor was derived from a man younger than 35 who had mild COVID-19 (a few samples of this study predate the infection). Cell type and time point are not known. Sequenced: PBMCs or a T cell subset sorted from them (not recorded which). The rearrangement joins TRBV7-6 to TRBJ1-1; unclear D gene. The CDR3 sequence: CASSSTVLWDTEAFF. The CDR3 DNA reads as TGTGCCAGCAGCTCTACAGTCTTATGGGACACTGAAGCTTTCTTT.